This T cell receptor beta chain was identified in a study of cytomegalovirus exposure and HLA in healthy donors. Study outcomes and limitations: It was reportedly the case that the classifier diagnosed cytomegalovirus status with high specificity and sensitivity. Cytomegalovirus association was listed for about 160 TCR beta chains.

The PCR had 60 Vbeta and 13 Jbeta primers. Profiling relied on immunoSEQ multiplex PCR, and the TCRdb table lists in-frame clones only, not all of them. Among 150,000 or so clones, roughly 80% were seen once, and the ten largest hold 6.5% to 8%. Details on this clone: Its antigen is as yet unknown.

V lost 6 bases and J lost 8, with 10 bases in between. The CDR3 consists of 12 residues. Germline-derived CDR1 and CDR2 are SNHLY and FYNNEI. The receptor was derived from a woman between 40 and 55 years old in good health and CMV-seropositive. Sequencing used PBMCs. This chain uses TRBV2 with TRBJ1-4; D is ambiguous. The DNA of the CDR3 is TGTGCCAGCAGGGGAGGCGGGGAAAAACTGTTTTTT. Its translation: CASRGGGEKLFF.